This T cell receptor (beta chain) was sequenced in a study of T cells in Graves' hyperthyroidism and ophthalmopathy. Across the whole study: Peripheral blood samples were taken at initial diagnosis, prior to any treatment.

Researchers amplified the TCR beta CDR3 regions from RNA transcripts. With the HTBI primer set, the TCR CDR3 went through a first round of RT-PCR. TCRdb fed the multiplex PCR reads into MiXCR, producing one record per CDR3 protein. The sample contains 500,000 or so distinct CDR3 sequences, over 15% of which appear only once. Study-level results: Ophthalmopathy stood apart from stable hyperthyroidism in a 13 V-J model.

As to this clonotype: No antigen is known for it.

CDR3 length: 14 amino acids. V lost 1 base and J 8 bases, leaving 15 bases between the germline ends. Per the germline V gene, CDR1 is SGHDT and CDR2 is YYEEEE. Among ophthalmopathy patients, the Clinical Activity Score reached at least 3, the NOSPECS grade reached at least 4, and duration remained under 3 months. Uncontrolled infection, other autoimmune disease, pregnancy or lactation disqualified patients from enrolment. Sequencing was performed on blood. This chain connects TRBV5-6 to TRBJ1-1; no definite D call. This sequence was found in a woman between 18 and 29 years old with Graves' ophthalmopathy. The DNA of the CDR3 is TGTGCCAGCAGCTTGATGATGCGGGTGGGAGAAGCTTTCTTT. Protein: CASSLMMRVGEAFF.